This T cell receptor (beta chain) emerged from a study of cytomegalovirus exposure and HLA in healthy donors. Study results and limitations: Specificity for CMV antigens was confirmed in vitro for a few of the CMV-associated chains.

CDR3 length: 14 residues. Germline CDR1 is SGHNT and CDR2 is YYREEE (reference sequence). Unmatched junction bases numbered 6, after V lost 4 bases and J lost 2 bases. In regard to this clone: Antigen unknown.

Clones were read by immunoSEQ multiplex PCR, and TCRdb kept only the in-frame ones, dropping some. Of some 120,000 clones listed, around nine tenths are singletons. What was sequenced was PBMCs. This chain joins TRBV5-4 and TRBJ2-7; 7 nucleotides match TRBD2. The sequence was collected from a woman younger than 35 in good health and CMV-seronegative. The CDR3: CASSRTRGTYEQYF. The DNA of the CDR3 is TGTGCCAGCAGCCGGACTAGGGGAACCTACGAGCAGTACTTC.